Below, 9 T cell receptor beta chains from the same sample are listed, as sequenced in a study of blood T cell repertoires in COVID-19. Profiled with immunoSEQ multiplex PCR; TCRdb holds only in-frame clones, not every one. The sample contains some 150,000 clones, about 89% of which appear only once. Sequencing was performed on peripheral blood. The receptors come from a man aged 70-80 years with acute or convalescent COVID-19.

The chain links TRBV5-1 to TRBJ1-2; no firm D call. The CDR3 has 13 amino acids. Germline V gives CDR1 SGHRS, CDR2 YFSETQ. Trimming left V 0 bases short and J 6 bases short, with 9 bases between. CDR3 residues: CASSLVGENGYTF. The CDR3 nucleotides read TGCGCCAGCAGCTTGGTCGGGGAAAATGGCTACACCTTC.

The chain joins TRBV5-4 to TRBJ2-2, with TRBD2 matching 13 bases. Germline loops: CDR1 SGHNT, CDR2 YYREEE (reference sequence). J was trimmed by 0 bases and V by 0 bases; bases with no gene match: 2. The CDR3 is made up of 18 amino acids. CDR3 residues: CASSLATSGGPNTGELFF. The CDR3 nucleotides are TGTGCCAGCAGCTTGGCGACTAGCGGGGGGCCGAACACCGGGGAGCTGTTTTTT.

The chain joins TRBV7-8 to TRBJ2-1; D is ambiguous. Trimming left V 5 bases short and J 5 bases short, with 13 bases between. The germline gives CDR1 SGHVS, CDR2 FQNEAQ. The CDR3 totals 14 residues. The chain's CDR3 is CASSIDGLDNEQFF. The CDR3 DNA sequence: TGTGCCAGCAGCATAGATGGCCTAGACAATGAGCAGTTCTTC.

The rearrangement joins TRBV9 to TRBJ2-5; D is perhaps TRBD1 (5 bases). Germline CDR1 SGDLS, CDR2 YYNGEE. V was cut by 4 bases and J by 2 bases, with 12 bases left in between. This CDR3 has 14 amino acids. The CDR3, as DNA: TGTGCCAGCAGCCCCCGCAGGGCGCAAGAGACCCAGTACTTC. Protein sequence: CASSPRRAQETQYF.

The chain links TRBV3-1 (or the pseudogene TRBV3-2) to TRBJ2-3; D is possibly TRBD1 (6 bases). V was trimmed by 9 bases and J by 0 bases, leaving 10 bases between them. The CDR3 sequence is 13 residues long. From germline, CDR1 is LGHDT and CDR2 YNNKEL (reference sequence). The CDR3 DNA sequence: TGTGCCAGTGCTGACAGGAGCACAGATACGCAGTATTTT. Translating gives CASADRSTDTQYF.

This clone was detected once. CDR3 region: CASDGGGGTDEQFF. The DNA of the CDR3 is TGTGCCAGCGACGGGGGCGGGGGGACGGATGAGCAGTTCTTC. V gene TRBV6-6 combines with J gene TRBJ2-1, with 8 bases that match TRBD2. Looked up from germline, CDR1 is MNHNY and CDR2 is SVGAGI (reference sequence). This CDR3 is built from 14 residues. V trimming: 8 bases; J trimming: 8 bases; junction bases outside the gene matches: 11.

This chain uses TRBV5-4 with TRBJ2-3; 12 bases fit TRBD2. The junction had 8 bases not matched to a gene; V was cut back by 4 bases and J by 8 bases. The CDR3 consists of 15 residues. The germline V gene has CDR1 SGHNT and CDR2 YYREEE (reference sequence). CDR3 loop: CASSLLLAGGRTQYF. CDR3 sequence (DNA): TGTGCCAGCAGCCTCTTACTAGCGGGAGGACGTACGCAGTATTTT.

This rearrangement joins TRBV10-1 to TRBJ2-3, with TRBD2 matching 11 bases. The CDR3 spans 16 residues. With 2 bases clipped from V and 3 bases from J, the junction kept 4 bases outside the gene matches. In germline, CDR1 is WNHNN, CDR2 SYGVQD (reference sequence). The CDR3 DNA sequence: TGCGCCAGCAGTGAGGCTAGCGGGAGGTTGACAGATACGCAGTATTTT. It codes for CASSEASGRLTDTQYF.

This sequence joins TRBV7-9 and TRBJ1-1, with D possibly TRBD1 on 6 matching bases. There are 14 residues in the CDR3. The V end lost 7 bases, the J end lost 6 bases, and 18 bases lay between the germline ends. The germline V gene encodes CDR1 SEHNR and CDR2 FQNEAQ (reference sequence). The CDR3 sequence is CASTPGEGIPEAFF. DNA for the CDR3: TGTGCCAGCACCCCAGGGGAGGGGATCCCTGAAGCTTTCTTT.